This T cell receptor beta chain was identified in a study of T cell responses to AZD1222 COVID-19 vaccine. Analysis merged second doses at about 4 or about 12 weeks. The method was immunoSEQ multiplex PCR; TCRdb's version includes in-frame clones alone and lacks a portion of them. The data show approximately 150,000 clones, 92% seen once. About this clone itself: Its antigen is not identified.

Study-level points and caveats: Compared with day 0, the breadth and depth of the Spike-specific TCR repertoire rose significantly after two doses of AZD1222. At baseline, seropositivity was found in only five or six AZD1222 recipients.

Germline V gives CDR1 MNHEY, CDR2 SVGEGT. The CDR3 sequence is 16 residues long. Trimming shortened V by 2 bases and J by 2 bases, and 13 bases separated the two germline ends. Sequences were derived from peripheral blood, sampled 28 days after the second AZD1222 dose. The source is an adult who received the AZD1222 COVID-19 vaccine. This rearrangement joins TRBV6-2 or TRBV6-3 to TRBJ1-5; D is unclear. This CDR3 is CASSYGAGPGNQPQHF. CDR3 nucleotide sequence: TGTGCCAGCAGTTACGGCGCCGGCCCTGGCAATCAGCCCCAGCATTTT.